This T cell receptor (beta chain) is drawn from a study of early T cells in non-severe SARS-CoV-2 infection. Overall study results and limits: Using VDJdb, the matching emphasized anti-spike CD8 responses while missing private and CD4 specificities.

V gave up 1 base and J gave up 2 bases, with 7 bases separating them. The CDR3 has 14 residues. CDR1 SEHNR and CDR2 FQNEAQ come from the germline V gene (reference sequence). This clonotype was detected many times. What it binds is not known. Unique molecular identifiers were attached to individual cDNA molecules. A single record per CDR3 protein comes from TCRdb applying MiXCR to the 5' RACE reads. The sample yields about 27,000 distinct CDR3 sequences, approximately 5.4% seen once. The material sequenced was whole blood. This chain uses TRBV7-9 with TRBJ2-3; D not certain. The receptor was isolated from an adult who was a healthcare worker with PCR-confirmed SARS-CoV-2 infection or an uninfected control (not recorded which). The CDR3 loop is CASSLGADTDTQYF. The CDR3 coding sequence is TGTGCCAGCAGCTTAGGGGCTGACACAGATACGCAGTATTTT. Complete variable domain (other parts from reference TRBV7-9 and TRBJ2-3): DTGVSQNPRHKITKRGQNVTFRCDPISEHNRLYWYRQTLGQGPEFLTYFQNEAQLEKSRLLSDRFSAERPKGSFSTLEIQRTEQGDSAMYLCASSLGADTDTQYFGPGTRLTVL.